One sample yielded the 31 T cell receptor beta chains listed below, sequenced in a study of neurological immune-mediated disorders. TCRdb reanalysed the 5' RACE reads using MiXCR and keeps one entry per CDR3 protein. The sample includes more than 25,000 distinct CDR3 sequences, 20% to 25% of them seen just once. The sample was CD4+ T cells from blood. These receptors all come from a man aged 45-65 years with HTLV-1-associated myelopathy (HAM/TSP).

This clonotype appeared many times. The chain has TRBV18 and TRBJ1-5; TRBD1 is a possible D gene (5 bases). The CDR3 runs 13 residues. V was shortened by 3 bases and J by 7 bases, with 10 bases between the two germline ends. Germline CDR1 KGHSH, CDR2 LQKENI. CDR3 bases: TGTGCCAGCTCACCTTCGGGGCCCCAGCCCCAGCATTTT. This encodes CASSPSGPQPQHF. Filled out from reference TRBV18 and TRBJ1-5, the complete variable domain reads NAGVMQNPRHLVRRRGQEARLRCSPMKGHSHVYWYRQLPEEGLKFMVYLQKENIIDESGMPKERFSAEFPKEGPSILRIQQVVRGDSAAYFCASSPSGPQPQHFGDGTRLSIL.

This clonotype was recorded at least ten times. CDR3 DNA: TGCGCCAGCAGCTTGGAGGGGTTGGGGCAGCCGGGACTAGCGGACAATGAGCAGTTCTTC. Translation gives CASSLEGLGQPGLADNEQFF. J is TRBJ2-1 and V is TRBV5-1, with 11 bases matching TRBD2. Trimming removed 0 bases from V and 5 bases from J; junction bases left unmatched: 16. The CDR3 runs to 20 residues. The germline V gene has CDR1 SGHRS and CDR2 YFSETQ.

In its sample, this clonotype was seen many times. The CDR3 coding sequence is TGCAGCGTCGGACAGGGTGTGGGGGAAAAACTGTTTTTT. It is translated as CSVGQGVGEKLFF. The rearrangement uses TRBV29-1 and TRBJ1-4, with 8 bases matching TRBD1. The CDR3 length is 13 residues. V was clipped by 6 bases and J by 8 bases; unmatched bases: 8. The germline V gene has CDR1 SQVTM and CDR2 ANQGSEA. Filled out from reference TRBV29-1 and TRBJ1-4, the complete variable domain reads SAVISQKPSRDICQRGTSLTIQCQVDSQVTMMFWYRQQPGQSLTLIATANQGSEATYESGFVIDKFPISRPNLTFSTLTVSNMSPEDSSIYLCSVGQGVGEKLFFGSGTQLSVL.

This clonotype was seen repeatedly, ten times or more. The chain links TRBV18 to TRBJ2-7; weak D call: TRBD1 (5 bases). Germline V gives CDR1 KGHSH, CDR2 LQKENI. V shed 3 bases and J shed 3 bases, with 12 bases lying between them. The CDR3 spans 14 residues. The CDR3 reads CASSPEQGRYEQYF. CDR3 DNA: TGTGCCAGCTCACCGGAGCAGGGCCGCTACGAGCAGTACTTC.

With regard to this clonotype: Compared with germline, one end of the junction differs, possibly owing to a read error. The chain combines TRBV3-1 with TRBJ2-3; TRBD2 is a possible D gene (5 bases). In germline, CDR1 is LGHDT, CDR2 YNNKEL (reference sequence). The CDR3 has 15 amino acids. The CDR3 coding sequence is TGTGTCAGCAGCCATGCAGCGGAGACCACAGATATGCAGTATTTT. Translating gives CVSSHAAETTDMQYF.

This clonotype was detected ten times or more. J is TRBJ2-7 and V is TRBV7-6; D is perhaps TRBD1 or TRBD2 (6 bases each). Trimming stripped 2 bases from V and 3 bases from J, with 14 bases between. The CDR3 length is 15 residues. Germline V CDR1 and CDR2: SGHVS, FNYEAQ. The CDR3 loop is CASSLLTGADYEQYF. The CDR3 DNA is TGTGCCAGCAGCTTACTCACGGGGGCGGACTACGAGCAGTACTTC.

Many counts were recorded for this clonotype. V and J are TRBV29-1 and TRBJ1-1; no clear D. The CDR3 has 10 amino acids. Trimming stripped 7 bases from V and 2 bases from J, with 5 bases between. Germline values: CDR1 SQVTM, CDR2 ANQGSEA. The CDR3 here is CSGANTEAFF. Written as DNA, the CDR3 is TGCAGCGGGGCCAACACTGAAGCTTTCTTT.

At least ten counts were recorded for this clonotype. The chain has TRBV20-1 and TRBJ1-5; no clear D gene. Trimming removed 3 bases at V and 0 bases at J, with 12 bases between. The V gene's germline CDR1 is DFQATT and CDR2 SNEGSKA (reference sequence). The length of the CDR3 is 15 residues. CDR3 loop: CSASTGEYSNQPQHF. The CDR3 DNA reads as TGCAGTGCTAGTACTGGGGAATATAGCAATCAGCCCCAGCATTTT.

V and J are TRBV20-1 and TRBJ1-5, with a tentative D call TRBD1 (5 bases). CDR1 and CDR2 (germline): DFQATT, SNEGSKA (reference sequence). The CDR3 spans 14 residues. V gave up 6 bases and J gave up 0 bases, with 12 bases separating them. This CDR3 reads CSAGGADSNQPQHF. The CDR3 bases are TGCAGTGCCGGGGGAGCGGATAGCAATCAGCCCCAGCATTTT.

This clonotype showed up many times. This chain joins TRBV7-3 and TRBJ1-2; 10 positions agree with TRBD1. Germline-derived CDR1 and CDR2 are SGHTA and FQGTGA. CDR3 size: 14 residues. The V and J ends lost 5 bases and 3 bases, in that order; junction bases with no gene match: 3. Here the CDR3 reads CASSPGTGDYGYTF. The CDR3 DNA reads TGTGCCAGCAGCCCCGGGACAGGGGACTATGGCTACACCTTC.

In this sample, this clonotype turned up many times. The rearrangement links TRBV7-9 to TRBJ1-1, with D tentatively TRBD1 (6 bases). CDR1 and CDR2 from the germline V gene are SEHNR and FQNEAQ (reference sequence). V lost 3 bases and J 10 bases, leaving 21 bases between the germline ends. CDR3 size: 15 residues. CDR3 DNA sequence: TGTGCCAGCAGCTTCGACGGGGGGGGCGTTGCGGGAGCTTTCTTT. Its protein is CASSFDGGGVAGAFF.

This clonotype was recorded many times. The chain combines TRBV20-1 with TRBJ2-4, with a weak D call TRBD1 (6 bases). CDR1 DFQATT and CDR2 SNEGSKA come from the germline V gene (reference sequence). V was trimmed by 5 bases and J by 0 bases, leaving 14 bases between them. This CDR3 spans 15 amino acids. CDR3 amino acids: CSAGTGTTAKNIQYF. The CDR3 DNA is TGCAGTGCTGGCACAGGGACGACAGCCAAAAACATTCAGTACTTC.

This rearrangement joins TRBV5-5 to TRBJ2-1; the D is unclear. Germline V gives CDR1 SGHKS, CDR2 YYEKEE (reference sequence). V lost 0 bases to trimming and J lost 3 bases, with 10 bases between them. The CDR3 is made up of 15 amino acids. The CDR3 spells CASSLGRVLYNEQFF. CDR3 coding DNA: TGTGCCAGCAGCTTGGGGCGAGTTCTCTACAATGAGCAGTTCTTC. Drawing the rest from reference TRBV5-5 and TRBJ2-1, the complete variable domain is DAGVTQSPTHLIKTRGQQVTLRCSPISGHKSVSWYQQVLGQGPQFIFQYYEKEERGRGNFPDRFSARQFPNYSSELNVNALLLGDSALYLCASSLGRVLYNEQFFGPGTRLTVL.

The sample holds many counts of this clonotype. The rearrangement uses TRBV20-1 and TRBJ2-1; D assignment may be TRBD1 or TRBD2 (6 bases each). V gave up 3 bases and J gave up 0 bases, with 21 bases separating them. The CDR3 length is 18 residues. Germline V gene sequence: CDR1 DFQATT, CDR2 SNEGSKA (reference sequence). In DNA, the CDR3 is TGCAGTGCTAGGGTGGGGGCTAGCGCCCAATCCTCCTACAATGAGCAGTTCTTC. It encodes CSARVGASAQSSYNEQFF.

This clonotype was recorded many times. The chain couples TRBV5-1 to TRBJ1-2; a weak D match, TRBD1 (6 bases). CDR3 size: 18 residues. CDR1 SGHRS and CDR2 YFSETQ come from the germline V gene. Trimming pared 0 bases from V and 0 bases from J, leaving 18 bases between. The DNA of the CDR3 is TGCGCCAGCAGCTTGGTTGGGACAACCGAGTTAGCTAACTATGGCTACACCTTC. It yields the protein CASSLVGTTELANYGYTF.

In its sample, this clonotype was seen many times. This sequence joins TRBV18 and TRBJ2-7, with TRBD1 identical over 7 bases. With 3 bases clipped from V and 2 bases from J, the junction kept 4 bases outside the gene matches. Germline assignment: CDR1 KGHSH and CDR2 LQKENI. CDR3 size: 14 residues. Written as DNA, the CDR3 is TGTGCCAGCTCACCGAAACAGGGGACCTACGAGCAGTACTTC. It specifies CASSPKQGTYEQYF.

The rearrangement uses TRBV2 and TRBJ2-1, with D possibly TRBD2 on 6 matching bases. V was pared by 6 bases and J by 1 base, with 13 bases between. The length of the CDR3 is 15 residues. Germline loops: CDR1 SNHLY, CDR2 FYNNEI. The CDR3 nucleotides are TGTGCCAGCAGGCGTCTAGCGTCGTCCTACAATGAGCAGTTCTTC. It codes for CASRRLASSYNEQFF.

The chain carries TRBV11-1 and TRBJ2-1; 7 nucleotides line up with TRBD2. The trim removed 4 bases at V and 10 bases at J, leaving 13 bases unmatched. The CDR3 loop spans 15 amino acids. Germline assignment: CDR1 SGHAT and CDR2 FQDESV (reference sequence). CDR3 nucleotide sequence: TGTGCCAGCAGCTCCTCGGGGGGTGCGTCCGAGGAGCAGTTCTTC. Translated: CASSSSGGASEEQFF.

This clonotype was recorded many times. V is TRBV20-1 and J is TRBJ1-1; D remains unclear. The V end was cut by 4 bases, the J end by 3 bases, with 9 bases between. The CDR3 is made up of 12 amino acids. Germline CDR1 is DFQATT and CDR2 is SNEGSKA (reference sequence). CDR3 coding DNA: TGCAGTGCTACTACAGACCACACTGAAGCTTTCTTT. Translated: CSATTDHTEAFF.

With regard to this clonotype: At one boundary the junction diverges from the germline segment, which might be a read error. The chain recombines TRBV7-6 with TRBJ2-6, with a tentative D call TRBD1 (5 bases). CDR1 is SGHVS and CDR2 is FNYEAQ in the germline V gene. This CDR3 has 16 amino acids. The CDR3: CASSIRAGSGAYVLTF. In DNA form, the CDR3 reads TGTGCCAGCAGCATAAGGGCCGGCTCTGGGGCCTACGTCCTGACTTTC.

On this clonotype itself: A much larger clone differs by one base, so this may be a read error. This CDR3 reads CASSPGARRTEWGYTF. The CDR3 nucleotides are TGTGCCAGCAGTCCAGGGGCACGGAGAACGGAATGGGGCTACACCTTC. J is TRBJ1-2 and V is TRBV27; a weak D match, TRBD1 (6 bases). Trimming stripped 5 bases from V and 8 bases from J, with 24 bases between. The CDR3 extends over 16 amino acids. Per germline, CDR1 MNHEY and CDR2 SMNVEV (reference sequence).

The chain is built from TRBV5-1 and TRBJ1-1; D remains unclear. Trimming removed 2 bases at V and 7 bases at J, with 18 bases between. The CDR3 is 15 residues long. Germline lookup yields CDR1 SGHRS and CDR2 YFSETQ. CDR3 sequence (DNA): TGCGCCAGCAGCTTTCTAGGCGCGGGTATCCGTGAAGCTTTCTTT. Translated, it gives CASSFLGAGIREAFF.

This clonotype was detected many times. The CDR3 loop reads CASSLEPNSPLHF. The CDR3 DNA sequence: TGTGCCAGCAGCTTAGAGCCCAATTCACCCCTCCACTTT. This chain joins TRBV7-2 and TRBJ1-6; unclear D gene. With 1 base removed from V and 7 bases from J, the gap between germline ends came to 5 bases. The CDR3 covers 13 residues. Germline loops: CDR1 SGHTA, CDR2 FQGNSA.

This clonotype has more than one count but fewer than ten. This chain connects TRBV15 to TRBJ2-1; D possibly uses TRBD1 or TRBD2 (6 bases each). Germline loops: CDR1 LNHNV, CDR2 YYDKDF (reference sequence). The length of the CDR3 is 16 residues. Trimming took 0 bases from V and 1 from J, leaving 10 bases between them. CDR3 bases: TGTGCCACCAGCAGAGATAGGGGGGAATCCTACAATGAGCAGTTCTTC. Its protein is CATSRDRGESYNEQFF.

This clonotype came up many times. In DNA, the CDR3 is TGTGCCACCAGCAGAGATGGGGGGGCACGGCAGCCCCAGCATTTT. This encodes CATSRDGGARQPQHF. The V and J genes are TRBV15 and TRBJ1-5, with D perhaps TRBD1 (6 bases). Germline CDR1 reads LNHNV; CDR2 reads YYDKDF (reference sequence). V lost 0 bases to trimming and J lost 7 bases, with 13 bases between them. The CDR3 spans 15 residues. The full variable domain, with the rest looked up from reference TRBV15 and TRBJ1-5, is DAMVIQNPRYQVTQFGKPVTLSCSQTLNHNVMYWYQQKSSQAPKLLFHYYDKDFNNEADTPDNFQSRRPNTSFCFLDIRSPGLGDTAMYLCATSRDGGARQPQHFGDGTRLSIL.

This clonotype was detected ten times or more. The chain recombines TRBV6-6 with TRBJ1-2; TRBD1 agrees at 8 bases. Trimming took 4 bases from V and 4 from J; bases not matched to a gene: 14. The CDR3 consists of 17 residues. Per the germline V gene, CDR1 is MNHNY and CDR2 is SVGAGI (reference sequence). The CDR3 spells CASSSDRQGPSRYGYTF. CDR3 DNA: TGTGCCAGCAGTTCAGACCGACAGGGGCCATCTCGCTATGGCTACACCTTC.

This clonotype showed up many times. The rearrangement links TRBV7-2 to TRBJ1-1; 7 bases match TRBD1. Germline CDR1 SGHTA, CDR2 FQGNSA. The CDR3 is made up of 16 amino acids. V dropped 1 base and J dropped 2; count of bases not matched to a gene: 7. The CDR3 bases are TGTGCCAGCAGCTTAGAGGCAGGGGGTTTTAACACTGAAGCTTTCTTT. It specifies CASSLEAGGFNTEAFF.

This clonotype was counted ten times or more. The V call is TRBV29-1, the J call TRBJ1-2; D possibly corresponds to TRBD1 (6 bases). V was shortened by 3 bases and J by 2 bases, with 10 bases between the two germline ends. The germline CDR1 and CDR2 sequences are SQVTM and ANQGSEA. The CDR3 length is 13 residues. The CDR3 nucleotides are TGCAGCGTTGACAGGGGAGGGAACTATGGCTACACCTTC. Its protein is CSVDRGGNYGYTF.

This clonotype was picked up many times. V is TRBV20-1 and J is TRBJ2-1, with a weak D call TRBD1 (5 bases). Trimming removed 6 bases from V and 8 bases from J, with 11 bases in between. CDR1 and CDR2 (germline): DFQATT, SNEGSKA (reference sequence). The CDR3 runs 11 residues. Here the CDR3 DNA reads TGCAGTGCCCAACAGGTCCATGAGCAGTTCTTC. It specifies CSAQQVHEQFF.

The rearrangement uses TRBV20-1 and TRBJ2-1; D unclear. The CDR3 has 14 amino acids. From germline, CDR1 is DFQATT and CDR2 SNEGSKA (reference sequence). CDR3 nucleotides: TGCAGGGCTGGTAGTGGACGCTCCTACAATGAGCAGTTCTTC. Its protein product is CRAGSGRSYNEQFF.

This clonotype has ten or more counts. The DNA for the CDR3 is TGCGCCAGCACCTACACGCCGACCTCCTACGAGCAGTACTTC. This translates into CASTYTPTSYEQYF. The genes are TRBV5-1 and TRBJ2-7; the D is unclear. Deletions cut 6 bases from V and 0 bases from J, with 13 bases between. Germline V CDR1 and CDR2: SGHRS, YFSETQ. This CDR3 is built from 14 residues. The full variable domain, with the rest looked up from reference TRBV5-1 and TRBJ2-7, is KAGVTQTPRYLIKTRGQQVTLSCSPISGHRSVSWYQQTPGQGLQFLFEYFSETQRNKGNFPGRFSGRQFSNSRSEMNVSTLELGDSALYLCASTYTPTSYEQYFGPGTRLTVT.